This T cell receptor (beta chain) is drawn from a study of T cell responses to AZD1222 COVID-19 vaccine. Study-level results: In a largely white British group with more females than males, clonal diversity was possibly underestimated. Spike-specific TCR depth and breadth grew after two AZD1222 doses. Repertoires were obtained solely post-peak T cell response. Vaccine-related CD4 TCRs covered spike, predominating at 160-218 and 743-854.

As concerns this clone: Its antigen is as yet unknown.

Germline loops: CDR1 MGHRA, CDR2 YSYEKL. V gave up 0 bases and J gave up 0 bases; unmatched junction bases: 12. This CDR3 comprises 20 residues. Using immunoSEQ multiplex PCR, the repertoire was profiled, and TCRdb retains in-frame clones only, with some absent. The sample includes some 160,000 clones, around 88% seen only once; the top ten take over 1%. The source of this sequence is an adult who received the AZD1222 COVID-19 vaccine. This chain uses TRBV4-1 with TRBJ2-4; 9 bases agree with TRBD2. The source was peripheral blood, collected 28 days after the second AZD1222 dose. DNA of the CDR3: TGCGCCAGCAGCCAAGATTTGCGGGGGGGCCTGGGCTTAGCCAAAAACATTCAGTACTTC. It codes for CASSQDLRGGLGLAKNIQYF.